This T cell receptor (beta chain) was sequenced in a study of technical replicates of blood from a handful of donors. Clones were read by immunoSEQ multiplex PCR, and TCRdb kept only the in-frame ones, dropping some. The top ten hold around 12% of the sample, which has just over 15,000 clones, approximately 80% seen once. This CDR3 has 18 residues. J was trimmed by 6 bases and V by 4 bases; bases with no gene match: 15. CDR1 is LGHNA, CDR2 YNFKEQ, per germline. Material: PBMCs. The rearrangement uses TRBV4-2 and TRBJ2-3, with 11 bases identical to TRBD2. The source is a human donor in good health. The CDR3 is CASSLYWGLAVPGDTQYF. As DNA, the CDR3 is TGTGCCAGCAGCCTATACTGGGGACTAGCGGTACCCGGCGATACGCAGTATTTT.